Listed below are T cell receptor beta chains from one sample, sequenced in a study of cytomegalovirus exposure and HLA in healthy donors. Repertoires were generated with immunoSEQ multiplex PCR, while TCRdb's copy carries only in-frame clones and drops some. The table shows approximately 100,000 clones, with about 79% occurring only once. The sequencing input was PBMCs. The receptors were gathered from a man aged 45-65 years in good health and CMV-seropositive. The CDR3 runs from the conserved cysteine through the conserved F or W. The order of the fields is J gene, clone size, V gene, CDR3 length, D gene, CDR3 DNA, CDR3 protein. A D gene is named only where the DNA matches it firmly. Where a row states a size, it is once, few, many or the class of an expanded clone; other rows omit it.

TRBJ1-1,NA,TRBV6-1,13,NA,TGTGCCAGCAGTCAGAACCTGAACACTGAAGCTTTCTTT,CASSQNLNTEAFF
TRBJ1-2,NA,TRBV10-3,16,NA,TGTGCCATCAGCCCCCACACAGGGCAGCAGAACTATGGCTACACCTTC,CAISPHTGQQNYGYTF
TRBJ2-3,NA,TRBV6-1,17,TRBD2,TGTGCCAGCAGTGAACTTAGGAGCGGGGGAGACACAGATACGCAGTATTTT,CASSELRSGGDTDTQYF
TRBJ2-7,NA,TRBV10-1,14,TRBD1,TGCGCCAGCAGATACCCAGGGGGCCTATACGAGCAGTGCTTC,CASRYPGGLYEQCF
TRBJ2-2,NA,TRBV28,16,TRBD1,TGTGCCAGCAGTCCAGGGACAGGGGAATTTCCCGGGGAGCTGTTTTTT,CASSPGTGEFPGELFF
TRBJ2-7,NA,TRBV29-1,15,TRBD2,TGCAGCGTGAAGGGACTAGCGGGAGAAACCTACGAGCAGTACTTC,CSVKGLAGETYEQYF
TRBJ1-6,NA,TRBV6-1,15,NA,TGTGCCAGCAGTGAAGATGGGACTTTGGAGTCACCCCTCCACTTT,CASSEDGTLESPLHF
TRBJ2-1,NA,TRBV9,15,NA,TGTGCCAGCAGCGTAGCCGGGGACTTACTAAATGAGCAGTTCTTC,CASSVAGDLLNEQFF
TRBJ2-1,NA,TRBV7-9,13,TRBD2,TGTGCCAGCAGCCGCGGGCGGGGGAATGAGCAGTTCTTC,CASSRGRGNEQFF
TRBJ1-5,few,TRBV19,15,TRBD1,TGTGCCAGTACTTCCACAGGGGGCGGCAATCAGCCCCAGCATTTT,CASTSTGGGNQPQHF
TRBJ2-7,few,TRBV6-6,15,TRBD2,TGTGCCAGCAGGCCGTCGGGAGGGTTCTCCTACGAGCAGTACTTC,CASRPSGGFSYEQYF
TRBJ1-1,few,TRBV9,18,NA,TGTGCCAGCAGCGTAGGACGGGGGGGAGGTTCCGGGAACACTGAAGCTTTCTTT,CASSVGRGGGSGNTEAFF
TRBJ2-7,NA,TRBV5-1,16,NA,TGCGCCAGCAGCTTGATCCCCAGCGGCAAGGTCCACGAGCAGTACTTC,CASSLIPSGKVHEQYF
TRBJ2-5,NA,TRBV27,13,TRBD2,TGTACCACCAGCCGGCGGGAGGGGGAGACCCAGTACTTC,CTTSRREGETQYF
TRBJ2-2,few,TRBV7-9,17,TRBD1,TGTGCCAGCAGCTTAGGAGCGACAGGGCCGAACACCGGGGAGCTGTTTTTT,CASSLGATGPNTGELFF
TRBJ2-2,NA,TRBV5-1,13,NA,TGCGCCAGCAGCTTGGACAGTCACGGGGAGCTGTTTTTT,CASSLDSHGELFF
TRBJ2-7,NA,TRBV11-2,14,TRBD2,TGTGCCAGCAGCCCCAGCGGGGGGACCTACGAGCAGTACTTC,CASSPSGGTYEQYF
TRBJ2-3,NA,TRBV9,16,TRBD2,TGTGCCAGCAGTGCCCGGGGACTAGCTCTCGCAGATACGCAGTATTTT,CASSARGLALADTQYF
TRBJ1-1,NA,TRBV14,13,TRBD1,TGTGCCAGCAGCCCTGGACAGGGCACTGAAGCTTTCTTT,CASSPGQGTEAFF
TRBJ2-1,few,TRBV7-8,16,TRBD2,TGTGCCAGCAGCCTTACGTCTAGCGGGGGACGCAATGAGCAGTTCTTC,CASSLTSSGGRNEQFF
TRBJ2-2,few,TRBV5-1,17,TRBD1,TGCGCCAGCAGCTCCGATCCAGGGGGCGTAAACACCGGGGAGCTGTTTTTT,CASSSDPGGVNTGELFF
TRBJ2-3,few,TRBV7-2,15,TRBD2,TGTGCCAGCAGGGAAGCGGGGGGGTATACGGATACGCAGTATTTT,CASREAGGYTDTQYF
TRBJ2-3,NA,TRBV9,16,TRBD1,TGTGCCAGCAGCGCCCGGACAGGGGGCAGCACAGATACGCAGTATTTT,CASSARTGGSTDTQYF
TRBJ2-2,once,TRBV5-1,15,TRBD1,TGCGCCAGCAGCAAAGAACAGGGGTTCGGCGGGGAGCTGTTTTTT,CASSKEQGFGGELFF
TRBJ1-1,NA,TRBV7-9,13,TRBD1,TGTGCCAGCAGCCCGCAGGGGGGCACTGAAGCTTTCTTT,CASSPQGGTEAFF
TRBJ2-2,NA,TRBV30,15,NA,TGTGCCTGGCAGGGCGGGGCTTCGAACACCGGGGAGCTGTTTTTT,CAWQGGASNTGELFF
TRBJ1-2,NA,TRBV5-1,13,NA,TGCGCCAGTTACGGAAGTATGGCGGATGGCTACACCTTC,CASYGSMADGYTF
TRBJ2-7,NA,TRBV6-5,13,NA,TGTGCCAGCACCCAGGGAGGACCCTACGAGCAGTACTTC,CASTQGGPYEQYF
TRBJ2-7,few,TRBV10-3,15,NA,TGTGCCATCAGTGAGTCGGACACTTACTCCTACGAGCAGTACTTC,CAISESDTYSYEQYF
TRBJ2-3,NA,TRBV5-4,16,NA,TGTGCCAGCAGCTTGGGGACTAACGTTCGTGGCGATACGCAGTATTTT,CASSLGTNVRGDTQYF
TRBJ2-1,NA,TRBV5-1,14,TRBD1,TGCGCCAGCAGCAGATCTACAGGGGGCAATGAGCAGTTCTTC,CASSRSTGGNEQFF
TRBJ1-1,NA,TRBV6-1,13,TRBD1,TGTGCCAGCGGACAGGGAATGAACACTGAAGCTTTCTTT,CASGQGMNTEAFF
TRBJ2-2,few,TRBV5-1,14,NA,TGCGCCAGCAGCTTCGGGGGGCACACCGGGGAGCTGTTTTTT,CASSFGGHTGELFF
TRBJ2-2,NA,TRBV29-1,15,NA,TGCAGCGTTGAGCTTTGGCAGGGAAACACCGGGGAGCTGTTTTTT,CSVELWQGNTGELFF
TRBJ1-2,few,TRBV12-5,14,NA,TGTGCTAGTGGTTTACGGGCAGGGGACTATGGCTACACCTTC,CASGLRAGDYGYTF
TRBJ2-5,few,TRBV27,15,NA,TGTGCCAGCGCAGGGGAGGGTCTCGGTGGGGAGACCCAGTACTTC,CASAGEGLGGETQYF
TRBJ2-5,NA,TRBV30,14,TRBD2,TGTGCCCGTGATTCCGGGACTAGCGATGAGACCCAGTACTTC,CARDSGTSDETQYF
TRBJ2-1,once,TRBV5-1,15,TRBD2,TGCGCCAGCAGCTTGCCTAGCGGGGCCTACAATGAGCAGTTCTTC,CASSLPSGAYNEQFF
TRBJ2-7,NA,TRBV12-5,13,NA,TGTGCTAGTGGTTTGGTAGCGCGTGGAGAGCAGTACTTC,CASGLVARGEQYF
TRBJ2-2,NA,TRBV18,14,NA,TGTGCCAGCTCACCGGCGGAGAGGACCGGGGAGCTGTTTTTT,CASSPAERTGELFF
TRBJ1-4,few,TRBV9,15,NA,TGTGCCAGCAGCGTAGGGGCAATAACTAATGAAAAACTGTTTTTT,CASSVGAITNEKLFF
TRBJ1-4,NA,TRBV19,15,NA,TGTGCCAGTAGGCCTCGTGAGGGGACTGGGGAAAAACTGTTTTTT,CASRPREGTGEKLFF